A single sample is the source of the 9 T cell receptor beta chains below, sequenced in a study of identical twins. TCRdb called the 5' RACE reads again in MiXCR, with one record for every CDR3 protein. The sample includes about 500,000 distinct CDR3 sequences, roughly an eighth of them seen just once. This sample also appeared in a second study, on yellow fever vaccine responses in identical twins.

The sequencing sample was made of CD4+ T cells sorted from blood. These receptors came from a woman under 30 in good health.

In its sample, this clonotype was seen a few times. The rearrangement joins TRBV18 to TRBJ2-7; possible D gene TRBD2, 5 bases. This CDR3 has 14 amino acids. Trimming stripped 1 base from V and 0 bases from J, with 7 bases between. CDR1 and CDR2 (germline): KGHSH, LQKENI. The CDR3 is CASSPLGNSYEQYF. In DNA form, the CDR3 reads TGTGCCAGCTCACCACTCGGGAACTCCTACGAGCAGTACTTC.

There are many counts of this clonotype. This rearrangement joins TRBV5-1 to TRBJ2-1; 9 bases align to TRBD2. The CDR3 spans 14 residues. From germline, CDR1 is SGHRS and CDR2 YFSETQ. Losses at the gene ends were 3 bases for V and 6 bases for J; bases not matched to a gene: 4. CDR3 coding DNA: TGCGCCAGCAGCTCTGGACTAGCGCGCAATGAGCAGTTCTTC. Protein sequence: CASSSGLARNEQFF.

Only a few counts were recorded for this clonotype. The chain employs TRBV7-9 and TRBJ1-1, with a tentative D call TRBD1 (5 bases). This CDR3 is built from 15 residues. V lost 0 bases and J lost 5, with 13 bases in between. CDR1 and CDR2 from the germline V gene are SEHNR and FQNEAQ (reference sequence). CDR3 sequence: CASSLAPGTQTEAFF. Written as DNA, the CDR3 is TGTGCCAGCAGCTTAGCGCCAGGGACCCAGACTGAAGCTTTCTTT.

The chain recombines TRBV6-1 with TRBJ2-3; a weak D match, TRBD1 (6 bases). Trimming left V 6 bases short and J 11 bases short, with 18 bases between. CDR1 is MNHNS and CDR2 is SASEGT in the germline V gene. CDR3 length: 13 residues. The CDR3 protein is CASRLQGRVKQYF. The CDR3 DNA follows: TGTGCCAGCAGACTACAGGGTAGAGTTAAGCAGTATTTT.

This chain links TRBV3-1 with TRBJ1-5, with D uncertain. This CDR3 spans 13 amino acids. Germline CDR1 LGHDT, CDR2 YNNKEL (reference sequence). The V end lost 4 bases, the J end lost 6 bases, and 10 bases lay between the germline ends. The CDR3 DNA is TGTGCCAGCAGCCGGCTTGGCGGTCAGCCCCAGCATTTT. Its protein product is CASSRLGGQPQHF.

There are many counts of this clonotype. V and J are TRBV6-1 and TRBJ2-2, with D unresolved. The CDR3 is 15 residues long. Germline lookup yields CDR1 MNHNS and CDR2 SASEGT. V was cut by 7 bases and J by 2 bases, with 14 bases left in between. The CDR3 DNA reads TGTGCCAGCACCCCCCGGGCGGTAAACACCGGGGAGCTGTTTTTT. It is translated as CASTPRAVNTGELFF.

This clonotype was seen more than once but under ten times. This rearrangement joins TRBV4-3 to TRBJ1-1; tentatively, D is TRBD1 (5 bases). CDR1 LGHNA and CDR2 YSLEER come from the germline V gene. The CDR3 sequence is 15 residues long. Between the trimmed V and J ends, which lost 3 bases and 2 bases, there was a span of 13 bases. CDR3 amino acids: CASSQRTNTNTEAFF. CDR3 DNA: TGCGCCAGCAGCCAGAGGACAAATACTAACACTGAAGCTTTCTTT.

CDR3 sequence (DNA): TGCAGTGCTAGACCCGGGACAGGGAGTCCAGATACGCAGTATTTT. Translated: CSARPGTGSPDTQYF. The V and J genes are TRBV20-1 and TRBJ2-3; 9 nucleotides agree with TRBD1. The CDR3 is made up of 15 amino acids. V shed 2 bases and J 4 bases; nucleotides not matched to a gene: 7. Germline values: CDR1 DFQATT, CDR2 SNEGSKA (reference sequence).

This clonotype came up a few times. The chain employs TRBV12-3 or TRBV12-4 and TRBJ2-7; 7 bases are shared with TRBD1. With 6 bases clipped from V and 2 bases from J, the junction kept 4 bases outside the gene matches. The CDR3 is made up of 13 amino acids. The CDR3 region has the DNA TGTGCCAGCAGCAAAACAGGGGCCTACGAGCAGTACTTC. Translating gives CASSKTGAYEQYF.